Listed below are T cell receptor beta chains from one sample, sequenced in a study of blood T cell repertoires in COVID-19. Generated by immunoSEQ multiplex PCR, the TCRdb table keeps only in-frame clones and is missing some. Of 37,000 or so clones listed, around nine tenths were seen once; the top ten hold roughly 6.1%. The specimen was peripheral blood. The receptors shown here come from a human donor in a cohort sampled during active COVID-19. Both conserved end residues are part of each CDR3. The D gene is left open where the match is weak. Part of the rows lack a size; the others show once, few, many or a class for expanded clones.

TRBV12-3/TRBV12-4	TRBJ2-1	-	-	CATSLTVPWQFF	TGTGCCACCTCCCTGACAGTTCCGTGGCAGTTCTTC
TRBV3-1/TRBV3-2	TRBJ1-2	TRBD1	-	CASSIGQGGGGYTF	TGTGCCAGCAGCATCGGACAGGGAGGGGGTGGCTACACCTTC
TRBV15	TRBJ1-1	-	-	CATSRVASRGGAKNTEAFF	TGTGCCACCAGCAGAGTAGCCAGCCGCGGGGGCGCGAAGAACACTGAAGCTTTCTTT
TRBV14	TRBJ2-7	TRBD2	-	CASSRGLADSYEQYF	TGTGCCAGCAGCCGTGGACTAGCGGACTCCTACGAGCAGTACTTC
TRBV19	TRBJ2-1	-	-	CASSIGSWSGGLFF	TGTGCCAGTAGTATAGGGTCTTGGTCAGGGGGGTTGTTCTTC
TRBV6-6	TRBJ2-7	TRBD2	-	CASSYRAGEFSYEQYF	TGTGCCAGCAGTTACAGGGCGGGAGAGTTCTCCTACGAGCAGTACTTC
TRBV10-3	TRBJ1-5	TRBD1	-	CAISPYRGPGNQPQHF	TGTGCCATCAGTCCTTACAGGGGGCCGGGCAATCAGCCCCAGCATTTT
TRBV10-2	TRBJ2-7	-	once	CASNPGTIAHEQYF	TGCGCCAGCAACCCCGGGACAATAGCTCACGAGCAGTACTTC
TRBV5-1	TRBJ1-5	-	-	CASSPGGNQPQHF	TGCGCCAGCAGTCCCGGGGGCAATCAGCCCCAGCATTTT
TRBV2	TRBJ2-3	TRBD1	-	CASMTDRISDTQYF	TGTGCCAGCATGACGGACAGGATTTCAGATACGCAGTATTTT
TRBV7-9	TRBJ2-3	-	-	CAGKAGTSTDTQYF	TGTGCCGGAAAGGCGGGCACTAGCACAGATACGCAGTATTTT
TRBV4-2	TRBJ2-3	TRBD2	-	CASSQDPSGGASTQYF	TGTGCCAGCAGCCAAGACCCTAGCGGGGGGGCGAGTACGCAGTATTTT
TRBV7-2	TRBJ2-7	TRBD1	-	CASSPSLDRVGYEQYF	TGTGCCAGCAGCCCGTCTTTGGACAGGGTGGGCTACGAGCAGTACTTC
TRBV28	TRBJ2-2	-	-	CASSPGQIYTGELFF	TGTGCCAGCAGTCCCGGACAGATTTACACCGGGGAGCTGTTTTTT
TRBV24-1	TRBJ2-5	-	-	CATSDPQAFQETQYF	TGTGCCACCAGTGATCCACAGGCTTTCCAAGAGACCCAGTACTTC
TRBV19	TRBJ2-7	-	-	CASSAGAQYEQYF	TGTGCCAGCAGCGCGGGGGCCCAATACGAGCAGTACTTC
TRBV9	TRBJ2-2	TRBD1	few	CASSPSTGATGELFF	TGTGCCAGCAGCCCCTCCACAGGGGCCACCGGGGAGCTGTTTTTT
TRBV16	TRBJ2-7	TRBD1	-	CASSQRTGGYEQYF	TGTGCCAGCAGCCAACGGACAGGCGGTTACGAGCAGTACTTC
TRBV5-4	TRBJ2-1	TRBD2	-	CASSLGGLAGEYNEQFF	TGTGCCAGCAGCTTAGGGGGACTAGCGGGTGAATACAATGAGCAGTTCTTC
TRBV19	TRBJ2-7	-	-	CASSSLTGISSYEQYF	TGTGCCAGTAGTAGCCTCACAGGGATTTCCTCCTACGAGCAGTACTTC
TRBV6-2/TRBV6-3	TRBJ2-3	TRBD2	few	CASSAPGLSPGTDTQYF	TGTGCCAGCAGTGCCCCGGGACTATCGCCTGGCACAGATACGCAGTATTTT